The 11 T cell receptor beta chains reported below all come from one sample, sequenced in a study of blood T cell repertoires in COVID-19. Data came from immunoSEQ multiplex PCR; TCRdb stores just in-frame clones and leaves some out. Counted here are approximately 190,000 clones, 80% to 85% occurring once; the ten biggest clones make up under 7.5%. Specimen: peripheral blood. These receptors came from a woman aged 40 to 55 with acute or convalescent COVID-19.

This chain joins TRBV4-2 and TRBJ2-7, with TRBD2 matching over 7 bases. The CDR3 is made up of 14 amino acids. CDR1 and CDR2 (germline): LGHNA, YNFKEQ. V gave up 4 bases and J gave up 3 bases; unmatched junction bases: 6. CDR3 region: CASSPRGRLYEQYF. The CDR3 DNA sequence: TGTGCCAGCAGCCCCCGCGGGAGACTCTACGAGCAGTACTTC.

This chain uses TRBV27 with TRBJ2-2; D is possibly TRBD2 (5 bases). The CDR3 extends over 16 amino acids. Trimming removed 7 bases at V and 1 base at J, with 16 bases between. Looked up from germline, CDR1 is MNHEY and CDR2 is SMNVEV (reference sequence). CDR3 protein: CASNNRLAMNTGELFF. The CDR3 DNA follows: TGTGCCAGCAATAATCGGCTAGCTATGAACACCGGGGAGCTGTTTTTT.

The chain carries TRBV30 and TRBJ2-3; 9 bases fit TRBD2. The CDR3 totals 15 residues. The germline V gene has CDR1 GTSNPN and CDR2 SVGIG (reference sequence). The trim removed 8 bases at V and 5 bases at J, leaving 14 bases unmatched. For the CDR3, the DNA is TGTGCCCGTACTGGAGGCGGGGGGGCTGTAGATACGCAGTATTTT. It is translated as CARTGGGGAVDTQYF.

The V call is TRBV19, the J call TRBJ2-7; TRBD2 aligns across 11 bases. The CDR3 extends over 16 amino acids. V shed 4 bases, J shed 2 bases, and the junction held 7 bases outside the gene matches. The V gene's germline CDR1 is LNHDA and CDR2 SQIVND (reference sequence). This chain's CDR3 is CASSSRGLAVPYEQYF. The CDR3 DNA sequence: TGTGCCAGTAGTAGCCGGGGACTAGCGGTGCCCTACGAGCAGTACTTC. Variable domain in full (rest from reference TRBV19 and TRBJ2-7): DGGITQSPKYLFRKEGQNVTLSCEQNLNHDAMYWYRQDPGQGLRLIYYSQIVNDFQKGDIAEGYSVSREKKESFPLTVTSAQKNPTAFYLCASSSRGLAVPYEQYFGPGTRLTVT.

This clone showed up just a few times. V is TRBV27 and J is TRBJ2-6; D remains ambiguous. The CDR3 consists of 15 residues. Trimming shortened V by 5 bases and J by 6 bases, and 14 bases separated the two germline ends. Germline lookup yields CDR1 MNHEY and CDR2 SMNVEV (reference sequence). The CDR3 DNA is TGTGCCAGCAGTCCGCAGACTGTCGCGGCCAACGTCCTGACTTTC. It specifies CASSPQTVAANVLTF. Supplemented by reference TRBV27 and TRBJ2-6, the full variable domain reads EAQVTQNPRYLITVTGKKLTVTCSQNMNHEYMSWYRQDPGLGLRQIYYSMNVEVTDKGDVPEGYKVSRKEKRNFPLILESPSPNQTSLYFCASSPQTVAANVLTFGAGSRLTVL.

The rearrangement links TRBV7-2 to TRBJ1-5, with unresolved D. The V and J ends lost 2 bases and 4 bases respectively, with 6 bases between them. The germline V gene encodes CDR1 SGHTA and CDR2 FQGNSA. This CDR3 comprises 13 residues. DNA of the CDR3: TGTGCCAGCAGCTTACTAAGTAATCAGCCCCAGCATTTT. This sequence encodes CASSLLSNQPQHF.

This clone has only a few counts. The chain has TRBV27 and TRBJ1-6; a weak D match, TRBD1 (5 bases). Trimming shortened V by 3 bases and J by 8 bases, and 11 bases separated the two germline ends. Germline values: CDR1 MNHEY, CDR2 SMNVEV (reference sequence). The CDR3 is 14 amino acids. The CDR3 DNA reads TGTGCCAGCAGTTTTGGGAGGGGTCATTCACCCCTCCACTTT. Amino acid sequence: CASSFGRGHSPLHF.

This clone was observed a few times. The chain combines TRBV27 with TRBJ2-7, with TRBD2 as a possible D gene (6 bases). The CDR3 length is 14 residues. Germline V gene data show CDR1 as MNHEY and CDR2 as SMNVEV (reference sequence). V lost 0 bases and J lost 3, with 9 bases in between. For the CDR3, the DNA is TGTGCCAGCAGTTTATCGCGGGGAATCTACGAGCAGTACTTC. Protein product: CASSLSRGIYEQYF.

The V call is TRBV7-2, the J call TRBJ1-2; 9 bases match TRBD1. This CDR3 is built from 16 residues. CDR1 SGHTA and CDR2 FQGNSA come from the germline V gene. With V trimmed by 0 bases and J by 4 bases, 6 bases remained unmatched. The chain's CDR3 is CASSLAAQTGGYGYTF. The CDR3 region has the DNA TGTGCCAGCAGCTTAGCGGCCCAGACAGGGGGCTATGGCTACACCTTC.

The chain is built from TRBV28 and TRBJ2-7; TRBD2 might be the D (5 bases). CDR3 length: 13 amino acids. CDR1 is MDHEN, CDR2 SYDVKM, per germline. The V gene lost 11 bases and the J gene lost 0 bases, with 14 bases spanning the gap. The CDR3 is CACSVISSYEQYF. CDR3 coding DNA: TGTGCCTGTAGCGTTATTAGCTCCTACGAGCAGTACTTC. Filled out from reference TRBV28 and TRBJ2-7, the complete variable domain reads DVKVTQSSRYLVKRTGEKVFLECVQDMDHENMFWYRQDPGLGLRLIYFSYDVKMKEKGDIPEGYSVSREKKERFSLILESASTNQTSMYLCACSVISSYEQYFGPGTRLTVT.

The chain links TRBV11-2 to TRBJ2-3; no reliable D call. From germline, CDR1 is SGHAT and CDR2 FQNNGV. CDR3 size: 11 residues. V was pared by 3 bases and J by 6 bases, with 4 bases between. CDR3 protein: CASSFSDTQYF. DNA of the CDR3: TGTGCCAGCAGCTTTTCGGATACGCAGTATTTT.